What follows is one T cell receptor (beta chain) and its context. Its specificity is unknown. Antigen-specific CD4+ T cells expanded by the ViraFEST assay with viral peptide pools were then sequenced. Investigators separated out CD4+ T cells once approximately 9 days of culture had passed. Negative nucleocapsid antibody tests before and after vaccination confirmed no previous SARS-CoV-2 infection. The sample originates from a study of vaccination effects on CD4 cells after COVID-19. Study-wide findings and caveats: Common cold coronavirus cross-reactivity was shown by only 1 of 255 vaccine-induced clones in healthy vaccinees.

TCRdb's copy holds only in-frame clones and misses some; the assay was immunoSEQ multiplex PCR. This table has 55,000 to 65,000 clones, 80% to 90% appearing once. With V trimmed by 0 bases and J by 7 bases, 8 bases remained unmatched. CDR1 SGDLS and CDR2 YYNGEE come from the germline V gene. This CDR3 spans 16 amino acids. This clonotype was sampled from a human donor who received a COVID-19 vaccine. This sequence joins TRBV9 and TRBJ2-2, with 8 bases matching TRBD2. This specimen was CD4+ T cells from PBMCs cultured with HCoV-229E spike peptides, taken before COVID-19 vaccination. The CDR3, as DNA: TGTGCCAGCAGCGTAGATTACGGGGGGGCAGGCGGGGAGCTGTTTTTT. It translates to CASSVDYGGAGGELFF.